Listed here is a single T cell receptor beta chain. Antigen unknown. The sample belongs to a study of response to subunit inactivated influenza vaccine. Study-wide results and limits: Only a handful of new T cells, the authors suggested, are recruited with each seasonal influenza vaccination.

TCRdb reprocessed the RT-PCR reads via MiXCR and lists one record per CDR3 protein. The data contain about 150,000 distinct CDR3 sequences, about 10% of them singletons. V shed 6 bases and J shed 4 bases, with 18 bases lying between them. This CDR3 is 15 amino acids long. This receptor was identified in a man between 50 and 75 years old who received an inactivated influenza vaccine. The specimen was CD8+ T cells sorted from PBMCs, collected less than 30 months after vaccination. The chain links TRBV12-3 or TRBV12-4 to TRBJ2-5; no clear D gene. CDR3 residues: CASSQSSNSLETQYF. CDR3 in DNA: TGTGCCAGCAGCCAGAGTTCCAACAGCCTAGAGACCCAGTACTTC.